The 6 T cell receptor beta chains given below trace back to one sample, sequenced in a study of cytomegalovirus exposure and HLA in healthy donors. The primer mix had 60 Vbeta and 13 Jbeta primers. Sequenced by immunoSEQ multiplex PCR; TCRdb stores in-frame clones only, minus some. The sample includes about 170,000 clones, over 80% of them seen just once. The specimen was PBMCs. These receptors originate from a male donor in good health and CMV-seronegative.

The CDR3 nucleotides are TGTGCCAGCAGACCAGGGTACAGCTATGGCTACACCTTC. Translation: CASRPGYSYGYTF. V gene TRBV6-4 combines with J gene TRBJ1-2, with D maybe TRBD1 (5 bases). Trimming removed 6 bases at V and 4 bases at J, with 12 bases between. Germline CDR1 reads MRHNA; CDR2 reads SNTAGT. The CDR3 runs to 13 residues.

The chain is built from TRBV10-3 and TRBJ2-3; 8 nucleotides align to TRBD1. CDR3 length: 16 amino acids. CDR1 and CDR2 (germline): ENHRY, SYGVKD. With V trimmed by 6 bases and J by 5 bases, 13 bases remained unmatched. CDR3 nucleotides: TGTGCCATCAGATCGACCGGACAGGGTGGTAGAGATACGCAGTATTTT. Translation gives CAIRSTGQGGRDTQYF.

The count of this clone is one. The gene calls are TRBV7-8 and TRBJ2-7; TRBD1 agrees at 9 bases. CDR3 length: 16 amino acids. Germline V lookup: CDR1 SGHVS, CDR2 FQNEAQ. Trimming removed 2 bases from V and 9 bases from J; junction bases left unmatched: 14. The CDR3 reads CASSLTRGQGIGAQYF. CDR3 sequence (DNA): TGTGCCAGCAGCTTAACTCGGGGACAGGGAATTGGTGCGCAGTACTTC. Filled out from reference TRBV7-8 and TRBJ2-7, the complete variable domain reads GAGVSQSPRYKVAKRGQDVALRCDPISGHVSLFWYQQALGQGPEFLTYFQNEAQLDKSGLPSDRFFAERPEGSVSTLKIQRTQQEDSAVYLCASSLTRGQGIGAQYFGPGTRLTVT.

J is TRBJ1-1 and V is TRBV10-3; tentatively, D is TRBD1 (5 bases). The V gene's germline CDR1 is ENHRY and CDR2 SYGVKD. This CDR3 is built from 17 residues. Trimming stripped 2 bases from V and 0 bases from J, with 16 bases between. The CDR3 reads CAISEESHRRLNTEAFF. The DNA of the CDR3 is TGTGCCATCAGTGAGGAATCCCACAGGAGACTGAACACTGAAGCTTTCTTT.

The CDR3 reads CASSYARDSSSGGYTF. CDR3 nucleotide sequence: TGTGCCAGCAGTTACGCCCGGGACAGCTCCTCGGGCGGCTACACCTTC. The rearrangement uses TRBV6-5 and TRBJ1-2; 7 bases fit TRBD1. The J segment lost 8 bases and the V segment lost 2 bases, leaving 14 bases of the junction unmatched. Germline V gene lookup returns CDR1 MNHEY and CDR2 SVGAGI. This CDR3 is 16 amino acids long.

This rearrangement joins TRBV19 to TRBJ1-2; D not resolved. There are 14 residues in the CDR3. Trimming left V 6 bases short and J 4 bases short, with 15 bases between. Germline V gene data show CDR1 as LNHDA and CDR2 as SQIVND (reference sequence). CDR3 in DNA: TGTGCCAGTAGGCCGGAAGAGGATGGCTATGGCTACACCTTC. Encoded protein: CASRPEEDGYGYTF.